The rows below give T cell receptor beta chains drawn from one sample of a study of T cell changes during pregnancy in multiple sclerosis. Clones were read by immunoSEQ multiplex PCR, and TCRdb kept only the in-frame ones, dropping some. The table records about 56,000 clones, about 83% of them present only once. Sequenced: peripheral blood from another person, used as feeder cells. These receptors were taken from a human donor whose cells served as feeder cells for cultures in a pregnancy study. Each CDR3 is given with its conserved first and last residue. The D gene is left open where the match is weak. Some rows mark clone size as missing; the rest say once, few, many or name a class of expanded clone.

j_call d_call clone_size v_call cdr3_aa cdr3_nt
TRBJ2-1 - - TRBV14 CASSAGQFYNEQFF TGTGCCAGCAGCGCTGGGCAGTTCTACAATGAGCAGTTCTTC
TRBJ1-1 - - TRBV6-6 CASSYSIGRVNTEAFF TGTGCCAGCAGTTACTCGATAGGCAGGGTGAACACTGAAGCTTTCTTT
TRBJ1-5 - - TRBV27 CASSRTGQNQPQHF TGTGCCAGCAGTCGCACCGGACAGAATCAGCCCCAGCATTTT
TRBJ1-2 TRBD1 - TRBV6-5 CASSPGQGRYTF TGTGCCAGCAGCCCGGGACAGGGCCGCTACACCTTC
TRBJ2-6 - once TRBV6-6 CASSPPASGANVLTF TGTGCCAGCAGCCCACCAGCATCTGGGGCCAACGTCCTGACTTTC
TRBJ1-2 TRBD1 - TRBV19 CASSIADRVLGYTF TGTGCCAGTAGTATCGCTGACAGGGTACTTGGCTACACCTTC
TRBJ1-1 TRBD1 many TRBV7-2 CASSSQPGQGIKAFF TGTGCCAGCAGCTCACAACCGGGACAGGGGATTAAAGCTTTCTTT
TRBJ2-1 - - TRBV29-1 CSVGQNSYNEQFF TGCAGCGTTGGACAGAACTCCTACAATGAGCAGTTCTTC
TRBJ2-1 - - TRBV7-9 CASSLSSGAWDNEQFF TGTGCCAGCAGCTTATCCTCAGGGGCATGGGACAATGAGCAGTTCTTC
TRBJ1-2 - - TRBV7-2 CASSPFAGGYTF TGTGCCAGCAGCCCCTTCGCGGGCGGCTACACCTTC
TRBJ2-7 - - TRBV5-1 CASSSQPGSYEQYF TGCGCCAGCAGCTCGCAGCCGGGCTCCTACGAGCAGTACTTC
TRBJ2-1 TRBD2 - TRBV9 CASSERGDSYNEQFF TGTGCCAGCAGCGAGCGGGGGGACTCCTACAATGAGCAGTTCTTC
TRBJ2-3 TRBD2 - TRBV9 CASSEGTSGFTDTQYF TGTGCCAGCAGCGAAGGGACTAGCGGTTTCACAGATACGCAGTATTTT
TRBJ1-5 TRBD1 - TRBV2 CASSSTGAGQPQHF TGTGCCAGCAGTTCTACAGGGGCGGGACAGCCCCAGCATTTT
TRBJ1-6 - - TRBV7-3 CASSSLGGLNSPLHF TGTGCCAGCAGCTCCCTCGGGGGCCTAAATTCACCCCTCCACTTT
TRBJ2-7 - - TRBV7-9 CASSFTQGYEQYF TGTGCCAGCAGCTTTACACAGGGATACGAGCAGTACTTC
TRBJ2-5 TRBD2 - TRBV7-2 CASARLAGKGETQYF TGTGCCAGCGCCCGACTAGCGGGGAAGGGAGAGACCCAGTACTTC
TRBJ2-5 TRBD2 - TRBV7-7 CASSRLAGTQETQYF TGTGCCAGCAGCCGACTAGCGGGCACACAAGAGACCCAGTACTTC
TRBJ2-1 - - TRBV7-2 CASSLQLYNEQFF TGTGCCAGCAGCTTGCAGCTCTACAATGAGCAGTTCTTC
TRBJ2-5 TRBD2 - TRBV27 CASSSRTSGRAAETQYF TGTGCCAGCAGTTCCAGGACTAGCGGGAGGGCCGCGGAGACCCAGTACTTC
TRBJ2-7 TRBD1 once TRBV2 CASRQTPGQGNYEQYF TGTGCCAGCAGACAAACTCCGGGACAGGGGAACTACGAGCAGTACTTC
TRBJ2-5 - - TRBV10-3 CAISERSGGRQETQYF TGTGCCATCAGTGAAAGGTCCGGAGGACGGCAAGAGACCCAGTACTTC
TRBJ2-3 - - TRBV7-3 CASSSGVYTDTQYF TGTGCCAGCAGCTCGGGGGTCTACACAGATACGCAGTATTTT
TRBJ2-3 TRBD2 once TRBV27 CASSFRTSGSTQYF TGTGCCAGCAGTTTCAGGACTAGCGGGTCTACGCAGTATTTT
TRBJ1-1 - - TRBV5-4 CASGPRLNTEAFF TGTGCCAGCGGGCCTCGTCTAAACACTGAAGCTTTCTTT
TRBJ2-5 - - TRBV14 CASSQERGRQETQYF TGTGCCAGCAGCCAAGAGAGGGGCAGGCAAGAGACCCAGTACTTC
TRBJ2-6 TRBD1 - TRBV5-1 CASSLTARGLPGANVLTF TGCGCCAGCAGCTTAACAGCCAGGGGGCTCCCTGGGGCCAACGTCCTGACTTTC
TRBJ2-1 - - TRBV4-1 CASSLRDNEQFF TGCGCCAGCAGCCTAAGAGACAATGAGCAGTTCTTC
TRBJ1-4 - - TRBV2 CASSSGYPVNEKLFF TGTGCCAGCAGCTCAGGGTACCCCGTGAATGAAAAACTGTTTTTT
TRBJ2-1 - - TRBV2 CASKRGEFNEQFF TGTGCCAGCAAACGTGGGGAGTTCAATGAGCAGTTCTTC
TRBJ1-2 - - TRBV30 CAWTPGRRANYGYTF TGTGCCTGGACCCCAGGGAGGCGAGCTAACTATGGCTACACCTTC
TRBJ1-1 - - TRBV2 CARLTERNTEAFF TGTGCCAGACTGACAGAGAGGAACACTGAAGCTTTCTTT
TRBJ1-2 - - TRBV14 CASSQDSTGGYTF TGTGCCAGCAGCCAAGATTCCACGGGTGGCTACACCTTC
TRBJ2-4 - - TRBV5-1 CASGTSGDIQYF TGCGCCAGTGGGACCTCAGGAGACATTCAGTACTTC
TRBJ1-4 - - TRBV5-4 CASSLGRPDGLGEKLFF TGTGCCAGCAGCTTGGGTAGACCCGACGGCTTGGGGGAAAAACTGTTTTTT
TRBJ1-4 TRBD1 once TRBV10-3 CAISEPTGGREKLFF TGTGCCATCAGTGAGCCGACAGGGGGCCGGGAAAAACTGTTTTTT
TRBJ2-3 TRBD2 - TRBV4-2 CASSPSGITDTQYF TGTGCCAGCAGCCCCAGCGGGATCACAGATACGCAGTATTTT
TRBJ2-1 - - TRBV9 CASTQGARDEQFF TGTGCCAGCACCCAAGGGGCGAGGGATGAGCAGTTCTTC
TRBJ2-5 - - TRBV7-9 CASGQETQYF TGTGCCAGCGGCCAAGAGACCCAGTACTTC
TRBJ1-2 TRBD1 few TRBV6-5 CASRTGSANYGYTF TGTGCCAGCAGGACAGGGTCGGCTAACTATGGCTACACCTTC
TRBJ2-2 TRBD2 - TRBV5-1 CASSVGLATGELFF TGCGCCAGCAGCGTCGGACTAGCCACCGGGGAGCTGTTTTTT
TRBJ2-3 - - TRBV2 CASSERRGITDTQYF TGTGCCAGCAGTGAGCGGAGAGGTATTACAGATACGCAGTATTTT
TRBJ2-7 - - TRBV27 CASSQTGSYEQYF TGTGCCAGCAGTCAGACGGGTTCCTACGAGCAGTACTTC
TRBJ2-7 - - TRBV5-6 CASSVNPGRIYEQYF TGTGCCAGCAGTGTTAACCCGGGACGCATCTACGAGCAGTACTTC
TRBJ1-2 - once TRBV7-7 CASSLERGRSPYGYTF TGTGCCAGCAGCTTAGAAAGGGGACGGAGCCCTTATGGCTACACCTTC
TRBJ1-6 - - TRBV5-1 CASSLEGRPLHF TGCGCCAGCAGCTTGGAGGGGCGACCCCTCCACTTT
TRBJ2-4 TRBD1 once TRBV6-5 CASRSGTGINIQYF TGTGCCAGCAGATCCGGGACAGGCATAAACATTCAGTACTTC
TRBJ1-4 TRBD1 - TRBV29-1 CSVGTGSEKLFF TGCAGCGTGGGGACAGGGAGTGAAAAACTGTTTTTT